Reported below is one TCR beta chain. Its antigen target is currently unknown. No qualities accompany the bases; no much larger clone lies one base away. The data stem from a study of control samples from healthy donors and cancer patients (dated by TCRdb to about 2020). The library was made by the immunoSEQ multiplex PCR assay. TCRdb took this table from immuneACCESS and kept in-frame rearrangements with V and J called. Such tables lack part of the clones; where checked against another copy, unresolved V genes explain under half of the gap, and the rest is unexplained. The sample data list 190,000 or so clones, and roughly 93% of these were observed just once. Of the sample, almost 1.5% is held by the ten largest clones. Trimming removed 0 bases from V and 3 bases from J, leaving 14 bases between the germline ends. Including cysteine and phenylalanine, the CDR3 has 16 amino acids. Only the CDR3 portion is preserved as DNA: 48 bases, with reading frame beginning at the first base. CDR1 ENHRY and CDR2 SYGVKD are derived from the germline V gene.

The receptor's source is a man between 18 and 29 years old in good health. Sequenced material: blood. The chain was built from TRBV10-3 and TRBJ1-1, with the D gene too uncertain to name. The CDR3 is CAISESVGVRDTEAFF. The DNA is TGTGCCATCAGTGAGTCAGTAGGAGTTAGAGACACTGAAGCTTTCTTT.